Listed here are 23 T cell receptor beta chains from one sample, sequenced in a study of T-cell reconstitution after alpha-beta-depleted transplantation in children. The TCRbeta library was prepared with unique molecular identifiers. In TCRdb, the PCR reads were re-called with MiXCR into one record per CDR3 protein. Counted here are a few hundred thousand distinct CDR3 sequences, about an eighth occurring once; the ten biggest clones make up roughly 2.3%. The sequenced sample was PBMCs, mostly from graft donor cells, obtained 360 days after TCRalphabeta/CD19-depleted stem cell transplant. The receptors stem from a male patient between 10 and 17 years old who had a stem cell transplant for acute myeloid leukemia, so the T cells may come from the graft donor.

This clonotype came up many times. V and J are TRBV20-1 and TRBJ2-5; D is possibly TRBD1 (5 bases). There are 16 residues in the CDR3. Between the trimmed V and J ends, which lost 3 bases and 2 bases, there was a span of 19 bases. Germline V lookup: CDR1 DFQATT, CDR2 SNEGSKA (reference sequence). CDR3 sequence reads: CSARPTVEESQETQYF. The CDR3 DNA sequence: TGCAGTGCTAGGCCGACAGTCGAAGAATCACAAGAGACCCAGTACTTC.

This clonotype was recorded a few times. The chain recombines TRBV7-2 with TRBJ2-7; D possibly corresponds to TRBD2 (5 bases). This CDR3 is 14 amino acids long. The V end lost 6 bases, the J end lost 2 bases, and 14 bases lay between the germline ends. Germline CDR1 is SGHTA and CDR2 is FQGNSA. CDR3 sequence: CASRTTQRAYEQYF. CDR3 DNA: TGTGCCAGCAGAACCACGCAGAGGGCCTACGAGCAGTACTTC.

This clonotype appeared a few times. V usage is TRBV9 and J usage is TRBJ2-7; D remains unclear. The CDR3 contains 14 residues. The germline V gene has CDR1 SGDLS and CDR2 YYNGEE. Between the trimmed V and J ends, which lost 0 bases and 1 base, there was a span of 8 bases. The CDR3, as DNA: TGTGCCAGCAGCGTAGGAGGTTTTTCCTACGAGCAGTACTTC. Translation gives CASSVGGFSYEQYF.

J is TRBJ2-3 and V is TRBV29-1; D gene uncertain. The CDR3 totals 11 residues. The V and J ends lost 4 bases and 10 bases respectively, with 12 bases between them. Germline V CDR1 and CDR2: SQVTM, ANQGSEA. CDR3 region: CSVGVMLAQYF. CDR3 in DNA: TGCAGCGTTGGGGTCATGCTGGCGCAGTATTTT.

The chain combines TRBV5-1 with TRBJ2-7, with a weak D call TRBD1 (5 bases). V lost 0 bases and J lost 1, with 8 bases in between. Germline assignment: CDR1 SGHRS and CDR2 YFSETQ. This CDR3 comprises 14 residues. The CDR3 nucleotides are TGCGCCAGCAGCTTGGTGACAGCTTCCTACGAGCAGTACTTC. Translation: CASSLVTASYEQYF.

This clonotype was found a few times. This chain connects TRBV20-1 to TRBJ2-1; 11 bases fit TRBD2. The CDR3 has 17 amino acids. Per germline, CDR1 DFQATT and CDR2 SNEGSKA (reference sequence). The CDR3 sequence: CMLAGGPGAPVDNEQFF. The DNA for the CDR3 is TGCATGCTAGCGGGAGGCCCTGGGGCTCCTGTCGACAATGAGCAGTTCTTC.

This clonotype turned up a few times. The CDR3 spells CASRPGTNNNQPQHF. CDR3 nucleotide sequence: TGCGCCAGCAGGCCAGGCACGAATAACAATCAGCCCCAGCATTTT. The chain links TRBV5-1 to TRBJ1-5; the D is unclear. Germline values: CDR1 SGHRS, CDR2 YFSETQ. V lost 5 bases and J lost 3, with 15 bases in between. CDR3 size: 15 residues.

As for this clonotype: One base away lies a much larger clone, so this may be a sequencing read error. For the CDR3, the DNA is TGTGGCAGCAGCTTAGGGCTAGATACGCAGTATTTT. Protein: CGSSLGLDTQYF. The V gene is TRBV7-3, the J gene TRBJ2-3; D gene unclear. Per germline, CDR1 SGHTA and CDR2 FQGTGA. CDR3 length equals 12 residues.

The CDR3 DNA sequence: TGTGCCAGCAGTTCTTCAGTCCCCGCGGGCCCGAACACTGAAGCTTTCTTT. Protein product: CASSSSVPAGPNTEAFF. The chain combines TRBV6-5 with TRBJ1-1; D ambiguous. The CDR3 contains 17 residues. V lost 4 bases to trimming and J lost 1 base, with 19 bases between them. Germline CDR1 MNHEY, CDR2 SVGAGI.

V usage is TRBV29-1 and J usage is TRBJ2-7; 7 bases are shared with TRBD1. Trimming cost V 4 bases and J 4 bases; bases outside gene matches: 7. This CDR3 has 13 residues. Germline CDR1 reads SQVTM; CDR2 reads ANQGSEA. The CDR3 spells CSVVLRGQYEQYF. The CDR3 region has the DNA TGCAGCGTTGTTCTGAGGGGGCAGTACGAGCAGTACTTC.

As concerns this clonotype: Relative to the germline gene, one junction end is altered; a read error may explain this. The rearrangement links TRBV20-1 to TRBJ2-7; perhaps TRBD2 as D (5 bases). Germline V CDR1 and CDR2: DFQATT, SNEGSKA (reference sequence). There are 14 residues in the CDR3. The CDR3 reads CSAVDHLAGYVQYF. The CDR3 nucleotides read TGCAGTGCTGTGGACCACCTAGCAGGTTACGTGCAGTACTTC.

The gene calls are TRBV5-1 and TRBJ2-1, with D possibly called TRBD1 or TRBD2 (7 bases each). Trimming stripped 3 bases from V and 0 bases from J, with 13 bases between. From germline, CDR1 is SGHRS and CDR2 YFSETQ. This CDR3 has 16 amino acids. CDR3 coding DNA: TGCGCCAGCAGCTACCCCAGGGGGGGCTCCTACAATGAGCAGTTCTTC. This codes for CASSYPRGGSYNEQFF.

The chain is built from TRBV7-2 and TRBJ2-3; 8 bases are shared with TRBD2. Germline V gives CDR1 SGHTA, CDR2 FQGNSA. The ends lost 5 bases at V and 5 bases at J; junction bases unmatched: 6. The CDR3 is 14 residues long. CDR3 in amino acids: CASSQGLGLDTQYF. The CDR3 DNA is TGTGCCAGCAGCCAGGGACTAGGGTTAGATACGCAGTATTTT.

The V and J genes are TRBV7-9 and TRBJ2-7, with 8 bases that match TRBD1. Trimming took 4 bases from V and 3 from J; bases not matched to a gene: 8. Germline V gene data show CDR1 as SEHNR and CDR2 as FQNEAQ (reference sequence). The CDR3 spans 15 residues. This chain's CDR3 is CASSSPTGEYYEQYF. CDR3 in DNA: TGTGCCAGCAGCTCCCCGACAGGGGAGTACTACGAGCAGTACTTC.

This clonotype was observed at least ten times. The chain employs TRBV29-1 and TRBJ2-1; 11 nucleotides align to TRBD1. CDR3 size: 20 residues. With V trimmed by 0 bases and J by 4 bases, 17 bases remained unmatched. Germline loops: CDR1 SQVTM, CDR2 ANQGSEA. For the CDR3, the DNA is TGCAGCGTTGAAGACGGACAGGGGGCAATATCCTACAGCTTGTACAATGAGCAGTTCTTC. This gives the protein CSVEDGQGAISYSLYNEQFF.

This clonotype was counted only a few times. The chain combines TRBV6-5 with TRBJ2-3; D is unresolved. The CDR3 spans 14 residues. Germline CDR1 is MNHEY and CDR2 is SVGAGI. V lost 2 bases and J 3 bases, leaving 9 bases between the germline ends. The CDR3 DNA sequence: TGTGCCAGCAGTTACCTCCTGGGTACAGATACGCAGTATTTT. Translated, it gives CASSYLLGTDTQYF.

The rearrangement links TRBV12-3 or TRBV12-4 to TRBJ2-7, with 13 bases aligning to TRBD2. The CDR3 consists of 15 residues. The V gene end was trimmed by 6 bases and the J gene end by 5 bases; junction bases not matched to a gene: 7. This CDR3 is CASSRTSGSPNEQYF. The CDR3 region has the DNA TGTGCCAGCAGCCGGACTAGCGGGAGTCCGAACGAGCAGTACTTC.

This clonotype was seen only a few times. For the CDR3, the DNA is TGCGCCAGCAGCTTGGGTGTCATGGTGGGGGAGACCCAGTACTTC. Amino acid sequence: CASSLGVMVGETQYF. The J gene is TRBJ2-5, the V gene TRBV5-1; D remains unclear. Trimming left V 0 bases short and J 5 bases short, with 14 bases between. The CDR3 consists of 15 residues. Germline CDR1 SGHRS, CDR2 YFSETQ.

This clonotype was seen at least ten times. This rearrangement joins TRBV4-2 to TRBJ2-7; 7 nucleotides match TRBD2. From germline, CDR1 is LGHNA and CDR2 YNFKEQ. The CDR3 contains 15 residues. V gave up 0 bases and J gave up 2 bases; unmatched junction bases: 4. The CDR3 is CASSQESGGAYEQYF. Written as DNA, the CDR3 is TGTGCCAGCAGCCAAGAATCTGGGGGGGCCTACGAGCAGTACTTC.

The CDR3 DNA reads as TGCAGCGTTGACGGCTGGCCAGCGCCTTACAATGAGCAGTTCTTC. Translated, it gives CSVDGWPAPYNEQFF. The chain couples TRBV29-1 to TRBJ2-1; D remains ambiguous. Germline CDR1 and CDR2: SQVTM and ANQGSEA. Deletions cut 3 bases from V and 4 bases from J, with 16 bases between. CDR3 length: 15 residues.

This clonotype appeared many times. The chain has TRBV20-1 and TRBJ2-4; no definite D call. The germline gives CDR1 DFQATT, CDR2 SNEGSKA (reference sequence). With 3 bases removed from V and 0 bases from J, the gap between germline ends came to 12 bases. The CDR3 is 15 amino acids. The CDR3, as DNA: TGCAGTGCTAGCCTTTCTAGGACAGCCAAAAACATTCAGTACTTC. It translates to CSASLSRTAKNIQYF.

This clonotype has a count of ten or more. The chain uses TRBV6-5 and TRBJ2-7; D might be TRBD2 (5 bases). Trimming left V 1 base short and J 1 base short, with 11 bases between. The CDR3 spans 15 residues. Germline V gene sequence: CDR1 MNHEY, CDR2 SVGAGI. The CDR3 DNA is TGTGCCAGCAGTTACTACCCAGCGGCGTCCTACGAGCAGTACTTC. It translates to CASSYYPAASYEQYF.

The chain employs TRBV28 and TRBJ2-7; 11 nucleotides align to TRBD2. The CDR3 loop spans 19 amino acids. The ends lost 2 bases at V and 0 bases at J; junction bases unmatched: 12. Germline V CDR1 and CDR2: MDHEN, SYDVKM. The DNA of the CDR3 is TGTGCCAGCAGTTTACTATTGGTGGTAGGGACTAGCGGCTCCTACGAGCAGTACTTC. Protein: CASSLLLVVGTSGSYEQYF.